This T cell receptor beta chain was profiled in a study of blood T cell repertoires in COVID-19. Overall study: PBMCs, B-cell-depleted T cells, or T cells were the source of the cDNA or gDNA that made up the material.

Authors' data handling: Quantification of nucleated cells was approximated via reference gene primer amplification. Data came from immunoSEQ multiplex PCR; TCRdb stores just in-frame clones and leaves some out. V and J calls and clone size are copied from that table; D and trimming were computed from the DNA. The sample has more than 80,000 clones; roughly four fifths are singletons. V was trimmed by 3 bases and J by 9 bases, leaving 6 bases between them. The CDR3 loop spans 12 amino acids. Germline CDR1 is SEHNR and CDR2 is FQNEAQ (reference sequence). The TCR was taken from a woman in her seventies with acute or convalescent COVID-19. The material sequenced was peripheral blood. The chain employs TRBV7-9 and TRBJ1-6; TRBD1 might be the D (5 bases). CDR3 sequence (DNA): TGTGCCAGCAGCTTTACAGGTTCACCCCTCCACTTT. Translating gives CASSFTGSPLHF.